Listed here are 12 T cell receptor beta chains from one sample, sequenced in a study of multiple sclerosis patients with progressive multifocal leukoencephalopathy (dated 2019 in TCRdb). Explained via the paper, the time point label denotes: about a year of natalizumab therapy. The treatment or condition label on this specimen signifies: on natalizumab therapy at sampling. Library preparation used the immunoSEQ multiplex PCR assay. TCRdb retrieved this table from immuneACCESS and kept in-frame rearrangements only. Not all clones are present; in checked studies, unresolved V genes account for under half, and no reason is known for the remainder. This sample holds over 20,000 clones; around 93% were observed only once. The biggest ten clones account for 2% to 2.5% of the sample. The specimen was PBMCs, collected from a patient treated with natalizumab. Receptors were obtained from a man aged 25-45 years with multiple sclerosis.

The chain employs TRBV5-4 and TRBJ2-1; D gene uncertain. Deletions cut 0 bases from V and 6 bases from J, with 7 bases between. Germline V CDR1 and CDR2: SGHNT, YYREEE (reference sequence). CDR3 length equals 13 residues. CDR3 in amino acids: CASSLVIGNEQFF. The CDR3, as DNA: TGTGCCAGCAGCTTGGTAATTGGCAATGAGCAGTTCTTC.

The chain is built from TRBV11-2 and TRBJ1-5; no clear D gene. This CDR3 comprises 15 residues. Germline V gene lookup returns CDR1 SGHAT and CDR2 FQNNGV. V lost 0 bases to trimming and J lost 6 bases, with 12 bases between them. CDR3 residues: CASSLDFGGSQPQHF. In DNA form, the CDR3 reads TGTGCCAGCAGCTTAGATTTCGGTGGAAGTCAGCCCCAGCATTTT.

V usage is TRBV4-3 and J usage is TRBJ1-2; D is unclear. The CDR3 covers 16 residues. V lost 2 bases, J lost 2 bases, and 15 bases lay in between. Germline lookup yields CDR1 LGHNA and CDR2 YSLEER. CDR3 in DNA: TGCGCCAGCAGCCAAACTTTGACAAACACGAACTATGGCTACACCTTC. This encodes CASSQTLTNTNYGYTF.

This sequence joins TRBV13 and TRBJ2-1; TRBD1 aligns across 8 bases. This CDR3 comprises 17 residues. Germline V gene data show CDR1 as PRHDT and CDR2 as FYEKMQ (reference sequence). V shed 6 bases, J shed 4 bases, and the junction held 14 bases outside the gene matches. The CDR3 protein is CASSFSGGYPPYNEQFF. CDR3 sequence (DNA): TGTGCCAGCAGTTTCTCAGGGGGCTATCCCCCTTACAATGAGCAGTTCTTC.

The J gene is TRBJ2-5, the V gene TRBV11-2; D is unclear. This CDR3 is built from 11 residues. Trimming removed 3 bases at V and 5 bases at J, with 4 bases between. CDR1 and CDR2 from the germline V gene are SGHAT and FQNNGV. The CDR3 spells CASSFVETQYF. CDR3 nucleotide sequence: TGTGCCAGCAGCTTCGTGGAGACCCAGTACTTC. The variable domain in full, completed from reference TRBV11-2 and TRBJ2-5, reads EAGVAQSPRYKIIEKRQSVAFWCNPISGHATLYWYQQILGQGPKLLIQFQNNGVVDDSQLPKDRFSAERLKGVDSTLKIQPAKLEDSAVYLCASSFVETQYFGPGTRLLVL.

This chain joins TRBV5-6 and TRBJ2-4; 12 bases align to TRBD2. After removal of 4 bases from V and 3 bases from J, the junction contained 11 bases not matched to a gene. Germline CDR1 and CDR2: SGHDT and YYEEEE. The length of the CDR3 is 18 residues. The CDR3 DNA follows: TGTGCCAGCAGCCCGACTAGCGGGAGAAATTTCGGCAAAAACATTCAGTACTTC. Translating gives CASSPTSGRNFGKNIQYF.

This rearrangement joins TRBV6-1 to TRBJ2-7; possible D gene TRBD2, 6 bases. V lost 8 bases and J 5 bases, leaving 10 bases between the germline ends. The CDR3 sequence is 11 residues long. The germline V gene encodes CDR1 MNHNS and CDR2 SASEGT. The CDR3 DNA reads TGTGCCAGCGGAGGGTTAAACGAGCAGTACTTC. It is translated as CASGGLNEQYF.

The chain uses TRBV9 and TRBJ2-7; TRBD1 agrees at 7 bases. J lost 3 bases, V lost 4 bases, and 7 bases had no gene match. Germline CDR1 reads SGDLS; CDR2 reads YYNGEE. The CDR3 is 14 residues long. CDR3 coding DNA: TGTGCCAGCAGCTACGGGACAGCTAACTACGAGCAGTACTTC. It yields the protein CASSYGTANYEQYF.

This sequence joins TRBV27 and TRBJ1-5; the match to TRBD1 covers 7 bases. The CDR3 extends over 13 amino acids. Losses at the gene ends were 8 bases for V and 2 bases for J; bases not matched to a gene: 3. CDR1 is MNHEY, CDR2 SMNVEV, per germline (reference sequence). CDR3 amino acids: CASSGQGNQPQHF. As DNA, the CDR3 is TGTGCCAGCTCAGGACAGGGCAATCAGCCCCAGCATTTT.

The chain combines TRBV18 with TRBJ2-6; tentative D call: TRBD2 (5 bases). Germline CDR1 and CDR2: KGHSH and LQKENI. V was cut by 3 bases and J by 0 bases, with 15 bases left in between. This CDR3 spans 18 amino acids. In DNA, the CDR3 is TGTGCCAGCTCACCCTCTTCGGGATCCAACTCTGGGGCCAACGTCCTGACTTTC. As protein: CASSPSSGSNSGANVLTF.

This clone was recorded a few times. The V gene is TRBV11-2, the J gene TRBJ1-5; D remains ambiguous. Deletions cut 4 bases from V and 1 base from J, with 5 bases between. The length of the CDR3 is 13 residues. Per the germline V gene, CDR1 is SGHAT and CDR2 is FQNNGV. The CDR3 reads CASSSESNQPQHF. The CDR3 coding sequence is TGTGCCAGCAGCTCGGAAAGCAATCAGCCCCAGCATTTT.

The V gene is TRBV6-5, the J gene TRBJ1-6, with a weak D call TRBD1 (5 bases). Germline V gives CDR1 MNHEY, CDR2 SVGAGI. Trimming removed 1 base at V and 5 bases at J, with 12 bases between. The CDR3 totals 16 residues. CDR3 sequence (DNA): TGTGCCAGCAGTTACTGGGACGCTGGTAATAATTCACCCCTCCACTTT. Amino acid sequence: CASSYWDAGNNSPLHF.